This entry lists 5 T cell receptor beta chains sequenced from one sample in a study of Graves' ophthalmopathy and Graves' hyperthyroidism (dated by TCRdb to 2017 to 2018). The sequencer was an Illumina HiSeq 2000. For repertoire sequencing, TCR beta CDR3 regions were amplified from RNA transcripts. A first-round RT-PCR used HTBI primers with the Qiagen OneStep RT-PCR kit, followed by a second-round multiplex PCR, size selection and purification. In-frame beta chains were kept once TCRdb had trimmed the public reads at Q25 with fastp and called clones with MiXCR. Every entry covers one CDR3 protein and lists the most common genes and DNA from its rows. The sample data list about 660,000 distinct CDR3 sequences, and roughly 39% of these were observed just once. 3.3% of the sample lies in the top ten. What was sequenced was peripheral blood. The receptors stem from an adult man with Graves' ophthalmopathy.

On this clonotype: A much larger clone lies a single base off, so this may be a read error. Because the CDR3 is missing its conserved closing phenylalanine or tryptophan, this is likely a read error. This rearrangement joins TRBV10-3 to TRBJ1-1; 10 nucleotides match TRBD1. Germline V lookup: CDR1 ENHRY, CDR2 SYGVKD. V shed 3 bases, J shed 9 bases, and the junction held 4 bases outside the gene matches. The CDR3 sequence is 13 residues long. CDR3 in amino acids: CAISEIDRGQAFL. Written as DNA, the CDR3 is TGTGCCATCAGTGAAATAGACAGGGGGCAAGCTTTCCTT.

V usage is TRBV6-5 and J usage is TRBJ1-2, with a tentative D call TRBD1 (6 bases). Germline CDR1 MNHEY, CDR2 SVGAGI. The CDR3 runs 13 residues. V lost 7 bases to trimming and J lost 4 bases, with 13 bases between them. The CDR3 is CASKQGASYGYTF. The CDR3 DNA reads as TGTGCCAGCAAACAGGGAGCAAGCTATGGCTACACCTTC.

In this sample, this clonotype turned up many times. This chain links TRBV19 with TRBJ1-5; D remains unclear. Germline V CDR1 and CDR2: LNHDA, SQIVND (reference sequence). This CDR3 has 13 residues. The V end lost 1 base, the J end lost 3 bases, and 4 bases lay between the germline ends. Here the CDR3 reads CASSIVHNQPQHF. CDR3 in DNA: TGTGCCAGTAGTATAGTCCACAATCAGCCCCAGCATTTT.

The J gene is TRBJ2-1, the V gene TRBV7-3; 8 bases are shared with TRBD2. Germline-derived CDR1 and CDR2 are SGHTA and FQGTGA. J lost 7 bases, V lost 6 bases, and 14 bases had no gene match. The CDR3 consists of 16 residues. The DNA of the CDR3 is TGTGCCAGCAGTGCGGGAACTAGCGGCTTTACAAATGAGCAGTTCTTC. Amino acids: CASSAGTSGFTNEQFF.

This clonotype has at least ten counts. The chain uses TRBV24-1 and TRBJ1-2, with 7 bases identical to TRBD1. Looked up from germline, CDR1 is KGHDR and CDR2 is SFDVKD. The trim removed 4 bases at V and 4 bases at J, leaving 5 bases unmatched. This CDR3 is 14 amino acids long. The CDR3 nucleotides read TGTGCCACCAGTGACCTGGGACAGACCTATGGCTACACCTTC. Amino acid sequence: CATSDLGQTYGYTF.